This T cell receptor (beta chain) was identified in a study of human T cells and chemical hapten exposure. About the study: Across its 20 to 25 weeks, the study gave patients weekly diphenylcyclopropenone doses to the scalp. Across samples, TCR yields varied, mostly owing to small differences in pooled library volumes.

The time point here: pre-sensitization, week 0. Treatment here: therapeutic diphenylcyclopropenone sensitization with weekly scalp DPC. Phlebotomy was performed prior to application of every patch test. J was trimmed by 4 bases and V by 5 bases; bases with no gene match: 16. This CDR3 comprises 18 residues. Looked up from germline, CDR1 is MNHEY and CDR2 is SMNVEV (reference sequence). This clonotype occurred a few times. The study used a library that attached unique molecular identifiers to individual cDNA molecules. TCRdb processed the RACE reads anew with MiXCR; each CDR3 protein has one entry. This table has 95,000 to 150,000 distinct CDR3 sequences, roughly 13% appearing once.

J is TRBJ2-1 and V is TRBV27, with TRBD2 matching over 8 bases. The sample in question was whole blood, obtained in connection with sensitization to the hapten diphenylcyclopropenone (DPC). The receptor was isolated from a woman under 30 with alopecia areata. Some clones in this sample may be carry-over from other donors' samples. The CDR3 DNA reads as TGTGCCAGCAGTAAATTTGGAGCGGGGGACCCCACATACAATGAGCAGTTCTTC. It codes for CASSKFGAGDPTYNEQFF.